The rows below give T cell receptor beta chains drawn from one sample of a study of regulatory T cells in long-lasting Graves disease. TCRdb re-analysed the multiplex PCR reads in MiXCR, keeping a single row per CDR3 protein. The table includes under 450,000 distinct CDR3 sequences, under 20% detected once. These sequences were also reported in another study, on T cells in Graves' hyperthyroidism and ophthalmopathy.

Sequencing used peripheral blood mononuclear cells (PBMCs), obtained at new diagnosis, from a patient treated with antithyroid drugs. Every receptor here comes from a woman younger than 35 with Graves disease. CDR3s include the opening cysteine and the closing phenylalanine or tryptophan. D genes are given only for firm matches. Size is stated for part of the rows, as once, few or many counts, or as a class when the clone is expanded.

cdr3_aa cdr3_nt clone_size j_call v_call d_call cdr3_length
CASSRRDRGFTEAFF TGTGCCAGTAGTAGACGGGACAGGGGGTTTACTGAAGCTTTCTTT few TRBJ1-1 TRBV19 TRBD1 15
CASRSYLAVVPTGELFF TGTGCCAGCAGGTCCTACCTAGCGGTAGTTCCCACCGGGGAGCTGTTTTTT - TRBJ2-2 TRBV6-1 TRBD2 17
CACSEVAGGTGELFF - once TRBJ2-2 TRBV2 - 15
CASSSRTGRERFF TGTGCCAGCAGCTCCCGGACCGGCCGCGAAAGGTTCTTC many TRBJ2-1 TRBV7-3 - 13
CASSHRGMDYEQYF TGTGCCAGCAGTCACCGGGGGATGGACTACGAGCAGTACTTC few TRBJ2-7 TRBV12-3/TRBV12-4 - 14
CAWRSFGSGDTQYF TGTGCCTGGAGAAGTTTCGGGAGTGGTGATACGCAGTATTTT many TRBJ2-3 TRBV30 - 14
CASSLSWASEETQYF TGTGCCAGCAGTTTATCGTGGGCTAGTGAAGAGACCCAGTACTTC many TRBJ2-5 TRBV28 - 15
CASSSPGQGSPLHF TGTGCCAGCAGCTCTCCGGGACAGGGTTCACCCCTCCACTTT - TRBJ1-6 TRBV11-2 TRBD1 14
CASSSPLREAFF TGTGCCAGCAGTTCCCCTCTGCGTGAAGCTTTCTTT many TRBJ1-1 TRBV28 - 12
CASSPLDGRSGTNVLTF TGTGCCAGCAGCCCCCTGGACGGCCGCTCTGGGACCAACGTCCTGACTTTC - TRBJ2-6 TRBV9 - 17
CASSPVGTDQETQYF TGTGCCAGCTCACCTGTTGGGACAGATCAAGAGACCCAGTACTTC many TRBJ2-5 TRBV18 TRBD1 15
CASSDGTGGTEAFF TGCGCCAGCAGTGATGGGACAGGGGGCACTGAAGCTTTCTTT - TRBJ1-1 TRBV10-1 TRBD1 14
CASSSYSGYNVEQFF TGTGCCAGCAGCTCCTATAGCGGCTACAATGTGGAGCAGTTCTTC many TRBJ2-1 TRBV7-2 - 15
CASRAQAAGYTF TGTGCCAGCAGGGCACAGGCCGCTGGCTACACCTTC - TRBJ1-2 TRBV27 - 12
CSANPRGHSNQPQHF TGCAGTGCTAACCCCCGGGGGCATAGCAATCAGCCCCAGCATTTT - TRBJ1-5 TRBV20-1 - 15
CASSEGNAKGSAFF TGCGCCAGCAGTGAGGGGAATGCTAAGGGGTCCGCTTTCTTT - TRBJ1-1 TRBV10-1 - 14
CASSQEQGGTEAFF TGTGCCAGCAGCCAAGAGCAGGGGGGCACTGAAGCTTTCTTT - TRBJ1-1 TRBV4-2 TRBD1 14
CASSSRTGGDYGYTF TGTGCCAGCAGCTCCCGGACAGGGGGCGACTATGGCTACACCTTC once TRBJ1-2 TRBV7-9 TRBD1 15
CASRPTGAGYGYTF TGTGCCAGCAGGCCGACAGGGGCGGGCTATGGCTACACCTTC - TRBJ1-2 TRBV12-3/TRBV12-4 TRBD1 14
CASSLSGFYTDTQYF TGTGCCAGCAGCTTAAGCGGGTTCTACACAGATACGCAGTATTTT many TRBJ2-3 TRBV11-2 - 15
CASSLTLTSGVPGELFF TGCGCCAGCAGCCTTACCCTGACTAGCGGGGTCCCCGGGGAGCTGTTTTTT few TRBJ2-2 TRBV5-1 TRBD2 17
CSAEQGVVYGYTF TGCAGTGCCGAACAGGGGGTAGTCTATGGCTACACCTTC few TRBJ1-2 TRBV20-1 TRBD1 13
CSAWEGLEDTQYF TGCAGTGCTTGGGAGGGATTGGAAGATACGCAGTATTTT few TRBJ2-3 TRBV20-1 TRBD2 13
CASSLGQGSWAQYF TGTGCCAGCAGCTTAGGACAGGGCTCATGGGCCCAGTACTTC many TRBJ2-5 TRBV7-3 TRBD1 14
CAFKRDYGSPLHF TGTGCCTTTAAGAGGGATTACGGTTCACCCCTCCACTTT many TRBJ1-6 TRBV30 - 13
CASSTKSGRASNEQFF TGTGCCAGCTCCACCAAGAGCGGGAGGGCCAGTAATGAGCAGTTCTTC many TRBJ2-1 TRBV18 TRBD2 16
CASSLDSGAGNNNEQFF TGTGCCAGCAGCTTAGATAGTGGTGCCGGTAATAACAATGAGCAGTTCTTC many TRBJ2-1 TRBV7-2 - 17
CASGSRPLTF TGTGCCAGCGGTAGTCGTCCCCTCACCTTC - TRBJ1-2 TRBV27 - 10
CSATPLTWDIYNEQFF TGCAGTGCTACTCCTCTTACCTGGGACATATACAATGAGCAGTTCTTC many TRBJ2-1 TRBV20-1 - 16